The 4 T cell receptor beta chains below were found in one sample sequenced in a study of shared clonotypes between healthy human individuals. Data came from immunoSEQ multiplex PCR; TCRdb stores just in-frame clones and leaves some out. Of about 2.3 million clones listed, roughly 90% are singletons. The sequenced material came from naive CD4+ T cells from PBMCs. Subset reported: CD45RA+ positively selected. The receptor source for this set is a young man in good health. Some clones in this sample may be carry-over from other donors' samples.

The chain combines TRBV19 with TRBJ2-1; D gene unclear. Germline V gene lookup returns CDR1 LNHDA and CDR2 SQIVND (reference sequence). The CDR3 sequence is 14 residues long. Trimming removed 6 bases at V and 6 bases at J, with 15 bases between. The CDR3 sequence: CASSRQQTSNEQFF. The CDR3 DNA reads TGTGCCAGTAGCCGGCAGCAAACTTCCAATGAGCAGTTCTTC.

The V call is TRBV7-9, the J call TRBJ2-3, with unresolved D. The V end was cut by 2 bases, the J end by 2 bases, with 11 bases between. CDR3 length: 15 residues. Germline assignment: CDR1 SEHNR and CDR2 FQNEAQ (reference sequence). This chain's CDR3 is CASSLTTAYTDTQYF. The CDR3, as DNA: TGTGCCAGCAGCTTAACAACGGCGTACACAGATACGCAGTATTTT.

The chain is built from TRBV9 and TRBJ1-2, with TRBD1 as a possible D gene (5 bases). This CDR3 contains 14 residues. Deletions cut 2 bases from V and 2 bases from J, with 10 bases between. From germline, CDR1 is SGDLS and CDR2 YYNGEE. The CDR3 region has the DNA TGTGCCAGCAGCGTTCGTCAGGGCAACTATGGCTACACCTTC. The encoded protein is CASSVRQGNYGYTF.

The chain employs TRBV6-6 and TRBJ1-1, with D maybe TRBD1 (5 bases). This CDR3 is 15 amino acids long. Trimming left V 8 bases short and J 2 bases short, with 18 bases between. Germline loops: CDR1 MNHNY, CDR2 SVGAGI (reference sequence). CDR3 nucleotides: TGTGCCAGCGGAAGGACAAACAGACACAACACTGAAGCTTTCTTT. Residues: CASGRTNRHNTEAFF.